This T cell receptor beta chain is drawn from a study of immune cell composition in non-small cell lung cancer. A remark on this clone: Its target is unknown.

TCRdb's table, derived via immunoSEQ multiplex PCR, lists solely in-frame clones and lacks some. The sample yields nearly 7,000 clones, 60% to 75% seen once. Frozen unsorted single-cell suspensions supplied the genomic DNA. Findings and limits, study-wide: Tumour-associated clones >0.5% occurred in under 35% of adenocarcinomas, about 69% of squamous. TIL tumour reactivity correlated with maximal tumour-associated clone frequency in adenocarcinoma. Shared sequences between tumour-reactive and dominant in vivo clones were not proven.

The sample consisted of lung tumor tissue. The sequence was collected from a human donor with non-small cell lung cancer.

The CDR3 DNA reads TGTGCCAGCAGCTTAGCCCGGGATCCTCACACAGATACGCAGTATTTT. The encoded protein is CASSLARDPHTDTQYF. The rearrangement links TRBV5-8 to TRBJ2-3; tentative D call: TRBD2 (5 bases). Deletions cut 2 bases from V and 2 bases from J, with 15 bases between. This CDR3 region has 16 residues. Germline-derived CDR1 and CDR2 are SGHTS and YDEGEE.